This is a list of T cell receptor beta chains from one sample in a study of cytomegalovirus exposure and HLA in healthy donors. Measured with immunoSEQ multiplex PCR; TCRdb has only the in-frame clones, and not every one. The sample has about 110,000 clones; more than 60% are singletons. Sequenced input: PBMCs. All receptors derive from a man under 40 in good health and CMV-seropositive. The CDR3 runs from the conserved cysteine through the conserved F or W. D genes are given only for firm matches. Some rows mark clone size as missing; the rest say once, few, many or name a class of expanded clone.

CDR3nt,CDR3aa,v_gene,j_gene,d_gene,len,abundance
TGTGCCAGCAGTTTTTCGACAGGTGGGTTGACTGAAGCTTTCTTT,CASSFSTGGLTEAFF,TRBV27,TRBJ1-1,NA,15,NA
TGTGCCAGCAGCTTCCACACCGTGGAGCTGTTTTTT,CASSFHTVELFF,TRBV7-9,TRBJ2-2,NA,12,once
TGTGCCAGTAGTTCGCAGCGGGGGGGCAAGGATACGCAGTATTTT,CASSSQRGGKDTQYF,TRBV19,TRBJ2-3,TRBD2,15,NA
TGTGCCAGTAGCTTTAGCGGGGGGGCCTTGAATGAGCAGTTCTTC,CASSFSGGALNEQFF,TRBV19,TRBJ2-1,TRBD2,15,NA
TGTGCCATCAGCCGACAGGGGGCCGACACTGAAGCTTTCTTT,CAISRQGADTEAFF,TRBV10-3,TRBJ1-1,TRBD1,14,few
TGTGCCAGCAGTGAAGAGTCCCTATACGAGCAGTACTTC,CASSEESLYEQYF,TRBV6-1,TRBJ2-7,NA,13,NA
TGTGCCAGCAGACTACAGGGGGCAATCACAGCTTTCTTT,CASRLQGAITAFF,TRBV6-1,TRBJ1-1,TRBD1,13,few
TGTGCCAGCAGCGTATTCGGGGGCTACGAGCAGTACTTC,CASSVFGGYEQYF,TRBV9,TRBJ2-7,NA,13,NA
TGTGCCAGCAGCGTAGCTACTGGTAGAACCGGGGAGCTGTTTTTT,CASSVATGRTGELFF,TRBV9,TRBJ2-2,NA,15,NA
TGTGCCAGCAGTAAACGGACAGGGGGCAAAGATACGCAGTATTTT,CASSKRTGGKDTQYF,TRBV27,TRBJ2-3,TRBD1,15,NA
TGTGCCAGTAAGCCCTCGGGAAATAGCAATCAGCCCCAGCATTTT,CASKPSGNSNQPQHF,TRBV19,TRBJ1-5,NA,15,NA
TGTGCCAGCAGTTCGACAGGGTTTAGCAATCAGCCCCAGCATTTT,CASSSTGFSNQPQHF,TRBV28,TRBJ1-5,TRBD1,15,NA
TGTGCCAGCAGCAAACCCCCTAGCGCCCCCTACGAGCAGTACTTC,CASSKPPSAPYEQYF,TRBV21-1,TRBJ2-7,NA,15,few
TGCGCCAGCAGCCAAGAGGAGCGGATCTCTGAAGCTTTCTTT,CASSQEERISEAFF,TRBV4-3,TRBJ1-1,NA,14,few
TGTGCCAGCTCGATAAGACACTTCAGCTACGAGCAGTACTTC,CASSIRHFSYEQYF,TRBV11-3,TRBJ2-7,NA,14,NA
TGTGCCAGCAGCCGGACAGGGGGCTTAACCTACGAGCAGTACTTC,CASSRTGGLTYEQYF,TRBV5-6,TRBJ2-7,TRBD1,15,few
TGTGCCAGCAGTTTAAACGGGGGGGCAGATACGCAGTATTTT,CASSLNGGADTQYF,TRBV27,TRBJ2-3,TRBD2,14,NA
TGTGCCAGCAGCTTGGGCCACAGCCAAGAGACCCAGTACTTC,CASSLGHSQETQYF,TRBV5-8,TRBJ2-5,NA,14,NA
TGTGCCAGCAGTGAAGCAAGCGCTAGCGGGGATGACAATGAGCAGTTCTTC,CASSEASASGDDNEQFF,TRBV2,TRBJ2-1,TRBD2,17,NA
TGTGCCAGCAGTCGGACTAGCGGGGGTTCCTCCTACGAGCAGTACTTC,CASSRTSGGSSYEQYF,TRBV2,TRBJ2-7,TRBD2,16,NA
TGTGCCAGCAGCTTGGGAGGGGGCCAGGGGGAGTTCTTC,CASSLGGGQGEFF,TRBV5-6,TRBJ2-1,TRBD1,13,NA
TGTGCCACCAGCAGAGCTAGCGGGGGCCGGACAGATACGCAGTATTTT,CATSRASGGRTDTQYF,TRBV15,TRBJ2-3,TRBD2,16,NA
TGTGCCAGTAGACAGACAGGCATTCAGTACTTC,CASRQTGIQYF,TRBV19,TRBJ2-4,NA,11,few
TGTGCCATCCGGGACAGGGTCGACGAGCAGTACTTC,CAIRDRVDEQYF,TRBV10-3,TRBJ2-7,TRBD1,12,NA
TGTGCCAGCAGTTCACTCTATACGCAGTATTTT,CASSSLYTQYF,TRBV27,TRBJ2-3,NA,11,NA